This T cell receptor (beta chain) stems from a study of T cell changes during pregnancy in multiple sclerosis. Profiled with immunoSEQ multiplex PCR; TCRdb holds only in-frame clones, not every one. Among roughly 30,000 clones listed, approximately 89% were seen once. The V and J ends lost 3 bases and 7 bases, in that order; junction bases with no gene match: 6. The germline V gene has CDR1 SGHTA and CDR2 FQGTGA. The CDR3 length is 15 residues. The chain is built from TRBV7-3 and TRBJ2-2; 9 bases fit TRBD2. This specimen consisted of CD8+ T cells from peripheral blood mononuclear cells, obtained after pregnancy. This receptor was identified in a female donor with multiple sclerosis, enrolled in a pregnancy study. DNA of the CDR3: TGTGCCAGCAGCTTTGACGCGGGAGGGATCGGGGAGCTGTTTTTT. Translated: CASSFDAGGIGELFF. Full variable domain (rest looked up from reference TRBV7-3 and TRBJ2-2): GAGVSQTPSNKVTEKGKYVELRCDPISGHTALYWYRQSLGQGPEFLIYFQGTGAADDSGLPNDRFFAVRPEGSVSTLKIQRTERGDSAVYLCASSFDAGGIGELFFGEGSRLTVL.